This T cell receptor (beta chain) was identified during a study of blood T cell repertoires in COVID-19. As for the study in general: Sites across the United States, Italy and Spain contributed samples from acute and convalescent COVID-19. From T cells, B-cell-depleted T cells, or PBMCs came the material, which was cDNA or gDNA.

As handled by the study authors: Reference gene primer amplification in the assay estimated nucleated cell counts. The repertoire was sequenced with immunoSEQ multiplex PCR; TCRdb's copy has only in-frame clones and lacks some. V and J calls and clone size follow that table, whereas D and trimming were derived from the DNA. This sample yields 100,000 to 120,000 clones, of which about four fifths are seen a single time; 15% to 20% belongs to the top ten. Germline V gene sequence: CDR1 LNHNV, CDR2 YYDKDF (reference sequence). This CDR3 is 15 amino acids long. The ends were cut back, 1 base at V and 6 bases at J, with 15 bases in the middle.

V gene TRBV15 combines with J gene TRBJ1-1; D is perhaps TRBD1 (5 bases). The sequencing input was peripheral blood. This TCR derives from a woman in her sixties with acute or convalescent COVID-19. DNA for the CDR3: TGTGCCACCAGCAGAGTTTATGTAGGGGTCCCTGAAGCTTTCTTT. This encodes CATSRVYVGVPEAFF.